This TCR beta chain was retrieved from a study of STAT3 mutations in large granular lymphocyte leukemia. Assay: immunoSEQ multiplex PCR; the TCRdb copy retains only in-frame clones and omits some. The profile shows about 4,000 clones, more than 75% of them singletons. This CDR3 spans 16 amino acids. Germline V lookup: CDR1 SGHRS, CDR2 YFSETQ. Trimming pared 4 bases from V and 0 bases from J, leaving 15 bases between. Study-level results: A small but highly pathogenic clone may have been missed. Every T-cell large granular lymphocyte leukemia patient had at least one immunodominant TCR beta clonotype. All newly emerging clones after therapy were STAT3 wild type. In several patients, dominant TCR clone burden exceeded STAT3 mutant burden.

Points on this clone: What it recognizes is unknown.

The V call is TRBV5-1, the J call TRBJ2-3, with D possibly being TRBD1 or TRBD2 (5 bases each). The receptor comes from a boy younger than 18 with T-cell large granular lymphocyte leukemia. Some clones in this sample may be carry-over from other donors' samples. The source material was peripheral blood mononuclear cells. This chain's CDR3 is CASSRGEGTSTDTQYF. DNA of the CDR3: TGCGCCAGCAGCAGGGGCGAGGGAACAAGCACAGATACGCAGTATTTT.